Shown below are 15 T cell receptor beta chains from a single sample sequenced in a study of blood T cell repertoires in COVID-19. Some clones are missing from TCRdb's copy, which holds only in-frame ones; the method was immunoSEQ multiplex PCR. The repertoire holds 90,000 to 100,000 clones, with approximately 84% as singletons. Sequenced: peripheral blood. These receptor sequences come from a man aged 70-80 years with acute or convalescent COVID-19.

V gene TRBV3-1 (or the pseudogene TRBV3-2) combines with J gene TRBJ2-3; 7 positions agree with TRBD2. The J segment lost 2 bases and the V segment lost 5 bases, leaving 19 bases of the junction unmatched. This CDR3 region has 19 residues. CDR1 is LGHDT and CDR2 is YNNKEL in the germline V gene (reference sequence). The CDR3 sequence: CASSSKGSGGGRHTDTQYF. In nucleotides, the CDR3 is TGTGCCAGCAGCTCAAAGGGCTCTGGCGGGGGTCGACACACAGATACGCAGTATTTT.

The chain carries TRBV9 and TRBJ2-2; D is possibly TRBD2 (5 bases). CDR1 is SGDLS, CDR2 YYNGEE, per germline. Trimming cost V 0 bases and J 6 bases, with 15 bases left between them. The CDR3 contains 16 residues. CDR3 bases: TGTGCCAGCAGCGTAGAGACCGGGGTGGTCCCCGGGGAGCTGTTTTTT. Translation: CASSVETGVVPGELFF. Drawing the rest from reference TRBV9 and TRBJ2-2, the complete variable domain is DSGVTQTPKHLITATGQRVTLRCSPRSGDLSVYWYQQSLDQGLQFLIQYYNGEERAKGNILERFSAQQFPDLHSELNLSSLELGDSALYFCASSVETGVVPGELFFGEGSRLTVL.

The gene calls are TRBV7-9 and TRBJ1-6, with 7 bases matching TRBD1. Germline V gene sequence: CDR1 SEHNR, CDR2 FQNEAQ (reference sequence). The CDR3 sequence is 14 residues long. J lost 7 bases, V lost 1 base, and 1 base had no gene match. For the CDR3, the DNA is TGTGCCAGCAGCTTAGTCAGGGGGAATTCACCCCTCCACTTT. Translation: CASSLVRGNSPLHF.

Worth noting for this clone: At one boundary the junction diverges from the germline segment, which might be a read error. This sequence joins TRBV3-1 (or the pseudogene TRBV3-2) and TRBJ1-5; perhaps TRBD1 as D (6 bases). The CDR3 runs 15 residues. Germline V CDR1 and CDR2: LGHDT, YNNKEL (reference sequence). The CDR3 reads CASSQGGLANEPQHF. CDR3 DNA sequence: TGTGCCAGCAGCCAAGGGGGGCTGGCCAATGAGCCCCAGCATTTT.

On this clone: The sample carries other DNA sequences with the same CDR3. The chain joins TRBV11-2 to TRBJ2-7; 8 nucleotides agree with TRBD2. The germline CDR1 and CDR2 sequences are SGHAT and FQNNGV. Unmatched junction bases numbered 12, after V lost 5 bases and J lost 3 bases. The length of the CDR3 is 16 residues. As DNA, the CDR3 is TGTGCCAGCAGCCCCCGGGGGGGCAGGGTATACTACGAGCAGTACTTC. The encoded protein is CASSPRGGRVYYEQYF.

V is TRBV29-1 and J is TRBJ1-1; D is unclear. Germline loops: CDR1 SQVTM, CDR2 ANQGSEA. The CDR3 covers 15 residues. V dropped 7 bases and J dropped 0 bases, with 18 bases sitting between them. Here the CDR3 DNA reads TGCAGCGCTTCGTGGAGGCAGCCCATGAACACTGAAGCTTTCTTT. Protein: CSASWRQPMNTEAFF.

This clone occurred a few times. The chain's CDR3 is CASSRGTSSLGTGELFF. CDR3 nucleotides: TGTGCCAGCAGTCGAGGGACTTCCTCCCTAGGTACCGGGGAGCTGTTTTTT. The chain is built from TRBV6-6 and TRBJ2-2, with a possible D match to TRBD2 (6 bases). Germline V gene sequence: CDR1 MNHNY, CDR2 SVGAGI (reference sequence). The CDR3 is 17 residues long. The V gene lost 5 bases and the J gene lost 5 bases, with 21 bases spanning the gap.

The V and J genes are TRBV6-5 and TRBJ1-1; 9 bases are shared with TRBD1. The CDR3 spans 15 residues. The V gene's germline CDR1 is MNHEY and CDR2 SVGAGI. J gave up 4 bases and V 5 bases, and 8 bases lay outside the gene matches. CDR3 sequence (DNA): TGTGCCAGCAGTACCCATGGGACAGGGAGCACTGAAGCTTTCTTT. It translates to CASSTHGTGSTEAFF.

Only one count was recorded for this clone. The V and J genes are TRBV4-3 and TRBJ2-4, with 8 bases lining up with TRBD1. J gave up 3 bases and V 3 bases, and 4 bases lay outside the gene matches. The CDR3 has 15 residues. CDR1 and CDR2 from the germline V gene are LGHNA and YSLEER. CDR3 residues: CASSQTGVDKNIQYF. Here the CDR3 DNA reads TGCGCCAGCAGCCAGACAGGGGTGGACAAAAACATTCAGTACTTC.

The chain links TRBV29-1 to TRBJ2-1; D is perhaps TRBD2 (5 bases). CDR3 length equals 12 residues. Germline loops: CDR1 SQVTM, CDR2 ANQGSEA. V lost 8 bases, J lost 2 bases, and 10 bases lay in between. The CDR3 protein is CSSGTTYNEQFF. DNA for the CDR3: TGCAGCAGCGGTACGACCTACAATGAGCAGTTCTTC.

There are a few counts of this clone. The V gene is TRBV28, the J gene TRBJ2-7; a possible D gene is TRBD2 (6 bases). The germline V gene encodes CDR1 MDHEN and CDR2 SYDVKM. V was shortened by 4 bases and J by 5 bases, with 18 bases between the two germline ends. The CDR3 runs 15 residues. For the CDR3, the DNA is TGTGCCAGCAGTTCCGGGAGAGCCTTGGTCCACGAGCAGTACTTC. Translation: CASSSGRALVHEQYF. The variable domain in full, with the rest retrieved from reference TRBV28 and TRBJ2-7, is DVKVTQSSRYLVKRTGEKVFLECVQDMDHENMFWYRQDPGLGLRLIYFSYDVKMKEKGDIPEGYSVSREKKERFSLILESASTNQTSMYLCASSSGRALVHEQYFGPGTRLTVT.

This clone was observed a single time. V is TRBV27 and J is TRBJ2-7, with TRBD1 matching 7 bases. The trim removed 2 bases at V and 2 bases at J, leaving 3 bases unmatched. The CDR3 loop spans 14 amino acids. Looked up from germline, CDR1 is MNHEY and CDR2 is SMNVEV (reference sequence). The CDR3 sequence is CASSLRDRAYEQYF. Written as DNA, the CDR3 is TGTGCCAGCAGTTTAAGGGACAGAGCCTACGAGCAGTACTTC.

This clone was detected only once. The chain is built from TRBV18 and TRBJ2-1; no reliable D call. CDR3 length equals 15 residues. V lost 3 bases to trimming and J lost 4 bases, with 13 bases between them. Looked up from germline, CDR1 is KGHSH and CDR2 is LQKENI. The CDR3 DNA sequence: TGTGCCAGCTCACCTCCCTCGGGTGGGTACAATGAGCAGTTCTTC. It translates to CASSPPSGGYNEQFF.

The chain has TRBV24-1 and TRBJ2-1, with 7 bases matching TRBD2. V lost 3 bases, J lost 5 bases, and 9 bases stayed unmatched. The length of the CDR3 is 16 residues. Per the germline V gene, CDR1 is KGHDR and CDR2 is SFDVKD. CDR3 coding DNA: TGTGCCACCAGTGATCCTGAGGCGGGAGCCGACAATGAGCAGTTCTTC. It yields the protein CATSDPEAGADNEQFF.

This chain joins TRBV18 and TRBJ1-2; D is ambiguous. Trimming shortened V by 4 bases and J by 4 bases, and 16 bases separated the two germline ends. The germline V gene encodes CDR1 KGHSH and CDR2 LQKENI. The CDR3 is made up of 15 amino acids. CDR3 sequence reads: CASSQSQSGSYGYTF. In DNA, the CDR3 is TGTGCCAGCTCACAGAGCCAAAGTGGTAGCTATGGCTACACCTTC. Complete variable domain (other parts from reference TRBV18 and TRBJ1-2): NAGVMQNPRHLVRRRGQEARLRCSPMKGHSHVYWYRQLPEEGLKFMVYLQKENIIDESGMPKERFSAEFPKEGPSILRIQQVVRGDSAAYFCASSQSQSGSYGYTFGSGTRLTVV.